The source of this T cell receptor beta chain is a study of diagnostic markers for celiac disease. TCRdb re-called the reads, yielding one record per CDR3 amino acid sequence without DNA. The sample table includes 3,600 or so distinct CDR3 sequences. This CDR3 has 15 amino acids. Germline V gene data show CDR1 as SGDLS and CDR2 as YYNGEE. The genes are TRBV9 and TRBJ2-1. The clonotype was recovered from a human donor. This table probably holds off-target reads from a library built for another chain. Sample: either unsorted cells or a sorted T cell fraction (not recorded which). CDR3 region: CASSVDSFSYNEQFF.